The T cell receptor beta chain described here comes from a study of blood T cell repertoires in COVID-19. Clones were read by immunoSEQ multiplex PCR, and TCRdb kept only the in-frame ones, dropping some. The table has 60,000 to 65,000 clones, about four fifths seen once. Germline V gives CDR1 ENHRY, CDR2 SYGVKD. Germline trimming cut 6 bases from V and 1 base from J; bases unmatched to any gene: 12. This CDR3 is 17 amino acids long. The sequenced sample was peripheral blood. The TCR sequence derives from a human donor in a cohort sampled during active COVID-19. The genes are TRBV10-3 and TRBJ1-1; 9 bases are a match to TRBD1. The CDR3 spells CAIRGTGPNKQNTEAFF. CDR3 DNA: TGTGCCATCAGAGGGACAGGGCCCAACAAACAGAACACTGAAGCTTTCTTT.